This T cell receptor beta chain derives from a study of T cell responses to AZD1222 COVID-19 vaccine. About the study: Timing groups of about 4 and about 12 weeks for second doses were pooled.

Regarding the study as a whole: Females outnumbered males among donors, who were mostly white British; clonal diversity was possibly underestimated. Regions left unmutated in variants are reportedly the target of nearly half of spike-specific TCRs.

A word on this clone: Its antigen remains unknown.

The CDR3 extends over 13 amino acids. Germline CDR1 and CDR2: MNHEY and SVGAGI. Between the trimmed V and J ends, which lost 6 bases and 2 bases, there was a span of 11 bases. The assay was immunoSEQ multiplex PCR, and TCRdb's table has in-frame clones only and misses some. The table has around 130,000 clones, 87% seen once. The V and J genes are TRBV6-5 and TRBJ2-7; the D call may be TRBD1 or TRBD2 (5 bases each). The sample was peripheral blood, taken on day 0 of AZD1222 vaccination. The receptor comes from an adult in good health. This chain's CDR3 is CASRPGRAYEQYF. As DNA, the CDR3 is TGTGCCAGCAGACCGGGACGGGCCTACGAGCAGTACTTC.